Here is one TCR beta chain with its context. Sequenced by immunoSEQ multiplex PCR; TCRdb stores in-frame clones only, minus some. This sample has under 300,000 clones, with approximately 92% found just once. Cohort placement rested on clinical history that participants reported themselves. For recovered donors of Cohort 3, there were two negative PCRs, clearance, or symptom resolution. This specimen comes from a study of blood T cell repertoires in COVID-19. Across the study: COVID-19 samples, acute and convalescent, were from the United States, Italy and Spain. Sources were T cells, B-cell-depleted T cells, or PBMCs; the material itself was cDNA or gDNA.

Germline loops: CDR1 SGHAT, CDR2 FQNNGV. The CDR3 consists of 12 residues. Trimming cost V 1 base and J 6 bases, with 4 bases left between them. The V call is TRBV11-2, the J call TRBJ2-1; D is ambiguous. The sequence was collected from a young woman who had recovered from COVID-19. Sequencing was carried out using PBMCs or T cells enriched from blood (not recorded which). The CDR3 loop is CASSLGSNEQFF. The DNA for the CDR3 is TGTGCCAGCAGCTTAGGCAGCAATGAGCAGTTCTTC.